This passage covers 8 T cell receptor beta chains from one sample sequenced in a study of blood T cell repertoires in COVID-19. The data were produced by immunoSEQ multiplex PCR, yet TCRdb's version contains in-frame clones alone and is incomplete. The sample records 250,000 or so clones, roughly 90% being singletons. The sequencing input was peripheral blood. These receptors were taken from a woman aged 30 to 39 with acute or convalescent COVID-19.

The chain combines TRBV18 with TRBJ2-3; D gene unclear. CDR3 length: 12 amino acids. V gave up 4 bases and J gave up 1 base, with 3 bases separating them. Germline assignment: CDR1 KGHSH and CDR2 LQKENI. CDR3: CASSRGTDTQYF. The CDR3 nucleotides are TGTGCCAGCTCACGAGGCACAGATACGCAGTATTTT. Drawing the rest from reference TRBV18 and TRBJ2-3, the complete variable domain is NAGVMQNPRHLVRRRGQEARLRCSPMKGHSHVYWYRQLPEEGLKFMVYLQKENIIDESGMPKERFSAEFPKEGPSILRIQQVVRGDSAAYFCASSRGTDTQYFGPGTRLTVL.

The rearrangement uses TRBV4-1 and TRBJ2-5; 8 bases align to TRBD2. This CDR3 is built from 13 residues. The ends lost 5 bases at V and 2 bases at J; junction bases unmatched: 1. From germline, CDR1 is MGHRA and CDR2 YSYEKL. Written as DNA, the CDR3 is TGCGCCAGCAGCGGGACTAGTCAAGAGACCCAGTACTTC. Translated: CASSGTSQETQYF.

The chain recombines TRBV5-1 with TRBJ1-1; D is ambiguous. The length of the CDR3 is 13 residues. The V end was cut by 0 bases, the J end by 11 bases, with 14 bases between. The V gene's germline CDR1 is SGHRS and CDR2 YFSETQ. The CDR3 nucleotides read TGCGCCAGCAGCTTGGTCGGGGTGGGTCGGGCTTTCTTT. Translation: CASSLVGVGRAFF.

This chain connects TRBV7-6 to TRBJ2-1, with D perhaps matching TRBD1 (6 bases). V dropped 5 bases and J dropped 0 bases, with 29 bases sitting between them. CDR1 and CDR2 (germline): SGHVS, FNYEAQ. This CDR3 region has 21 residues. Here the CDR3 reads CASSVTDRGGSTRSSYNEQFF. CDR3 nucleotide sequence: TGTGCCAGCAGCGTAACGGACCGAGGGGGATCGACCCGAAGCTCCTACAATGAGCAGTTCTTC.

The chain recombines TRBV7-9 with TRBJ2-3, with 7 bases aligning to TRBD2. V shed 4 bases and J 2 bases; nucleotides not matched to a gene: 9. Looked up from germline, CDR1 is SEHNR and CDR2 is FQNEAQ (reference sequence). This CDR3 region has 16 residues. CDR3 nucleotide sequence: TGTGCCAGCAGCTACCCTAGCGGCTCCATCACAGATACGCAGTATTTT. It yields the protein CASSYPSGSITDTQYF.

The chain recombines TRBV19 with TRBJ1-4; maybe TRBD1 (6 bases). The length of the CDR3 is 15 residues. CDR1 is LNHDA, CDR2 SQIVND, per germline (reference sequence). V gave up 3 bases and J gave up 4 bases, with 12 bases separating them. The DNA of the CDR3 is TGTGCCAGTAGTATGGGGGCAGTCCTTAATGAAAAACTGTTTTTT. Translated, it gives CASSMGAVLNEKLFF.

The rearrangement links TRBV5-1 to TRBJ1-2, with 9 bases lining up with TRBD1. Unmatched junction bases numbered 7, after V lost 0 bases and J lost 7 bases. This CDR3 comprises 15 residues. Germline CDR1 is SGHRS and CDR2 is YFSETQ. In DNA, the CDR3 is TGCGCCAGCAGCTTGGACGGACAGGGGATTCGTGGCTACACCTTC. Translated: CASSLDGQGIRGYTF.

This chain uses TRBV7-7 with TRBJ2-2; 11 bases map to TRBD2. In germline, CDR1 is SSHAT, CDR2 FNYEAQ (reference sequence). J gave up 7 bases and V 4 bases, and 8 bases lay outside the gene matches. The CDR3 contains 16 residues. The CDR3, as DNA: TGTGCCAGCAGCTCCTCCCCCCTAGCGGGAGGCGGGGAGCTGTTTTTT. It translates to CASSSSPLAGGGELFF.